Described below is a single T cell receptor (beta chain) sequence and its context. No conserved phenylalanine or tryptophan ends this CDR3, so it is likely a read error. No DNA is shown, since the ends of the CDR3 on it are uncertain; the CDR3 is the one TCRdb lists. TCRdb ran MiXCR on the PCR reads and lists one entry per CDR3 protein. The top ten hold around two fifths of the sample, which has about 15,000 distinct CDR3 sequences, around 50% seen once. The entry originates in a study of tumor-infiltrating lymphocytes in oesophageal squamous cell carcinoma. The TCR was taken from a female donor with esophageal squamous cell carcinoma. The sample comprised esophageal tumor tissue.

The CDR3 sequence: CASSEGGRGPYYEQYFGN. This chain links TRBV6-1 with TRBJ2-5; TRBD2, the table's D call, was not compared with the DNA. Ends included, the CDR3 has 18 residues. Germline CDR1 reads MNHNS; CDR2 reads SASEGT.